What follows are 10 T cell receptor beta chains derived from one specimen sequenced in a study of cytomegalovirus exposure and HLA in healthy donors. Primers: 60 Vbeta forward and 13 Jbeta reverse. TCRdb's copy holds only in-frame clones and misses some; the assay was immunoSEQ multiplex PCR. This table holds about 100,000 clones, around 75% found once. The sample was PBMCs. The receptors come from a woman aged 18-29 years in good health and CMV-seropositive.

This chain joins TRBV11-2 and TRBJ2-7, with D possibly TRBD1 on 5 matching bases. This CDR3 is built from 13 residues. Germline V gene lookup returns CDR1 SGHAT and CDR2 FQNNGV. Trimming shortened V by 2 bases and J by 1 base, and 6 bases separated the two germline ends. CDR3 region: CASSLSGSYEQYF. The CDR3 bases are TGTGCCAGCAGCTTATCAGGGTCCTACGAGCAGTACTTC.

This clone has a handful of counts. The rearrangement links TRBV9 to TRBJ2-1; 16 bases are a match to TRBD2. CDR3 length: 19 residues. Trimming at V came to 1 base and at J to 3 bases, leaving 7 bases not matched to a gene. The V gene's germline CDR1 is SGDLS and CDR2 YYNGEE. CDR3 DNA: TGTGCCAGCAGCGTAATGGGACTAGCGGGAGGGCTTAGCTACAATGAGCAGTTCTTC. Amino acid sequence: CASSVMGLAGGLSYNEQFF.

The CDR3 sequence: CAIRRLASSSYNEQFF. The CDR3 nucleotides are TGTGCCATCAGGAGACTAGCGTCGAGCTCCTACAATGAGCAGTTCTTC. The rearrangement links TRBV10-3 to TRBJ2-1, with 8 bases aligning to TRBD2. Germline CDR1 and CDR2: ENHRY and SYGVKD. This CDR3 is 16 amino acids long. V shed 6 bases and J 0 bases; nucleotides not matched to a gene: 7.

The chain carries TRBV5-4 and TRBJ2-1, with a possible D match to TRBD1 (5 bases). V lost 3 bases, J lost 10 bases, and 11 bases lay in between. The CDR3 consists of 12 residues. The germline V gene has CDR1 SGHNT and CDR2 YYREEE (reference sequence). CDR3 residues: CASSSRQIEQFF. The CDR3 nucleotides are TGTGCCAGCAGCTCCCGACAGATCGAGCAGTTCTTC.

Note on this clone: The junction does not match germline at one end; this may be a read error. The gene calls are TRBV4-3 and TRBJ1-2; the D gene is possibly TRBD1 (5 bases). This CDR3 has 12 residues. Germline CDR1 is LGHNA and CDR2 is YSLEER. The CDR3 region has the DNA TGCGCCAGCAGCCAAGAAGGTGGGGGGTCCTCCTTC. Encoded protein: CASSQEGGGSSF.

This clone qualifies as large. The same CDR3 arises from other DNA sequences in this sample as well. The chain combines TRBV6-1 with TRBJ2-7; possible D gene TRBD2, 6 bases. The CDR3 runs to 13 residues. V was shortened by 6 bases and J by 3 bases, with 12 bases between the two germline ends. Germline V gene lookup returns CDR1 MNHNS and CDR2 SASEGT. In DNA, the CDR3 is TGTGCCAGCAGGGAGGGGACGGACTACGAGCAGTACTTC. Translation: CASREGTDYEQYF.

The chain joins TRBV6-1 to TRBJ2-7; the match to TRBD1 covers 8 bases. The V gene end was trimmed by 7 bases and the J gene end by 6 bases; junction bases not matched to a gene: 8. The CDR3 is 13 residues long. The germline V gene has CDR1 MNHNS and CDR2 SASEGT. The CDR3 DNA is TGTGCCAGCATTCGGACAGGGAGTCGCGAGCAGTACTTC. Residues: CASIRTGSREQYF.

The chain has TRBV5-1 and TRBJ2-7; D is possibly TRBD2 (5 bases). Germline V gives CDR1 SGHRS, CDR2 YFSETQ. This CDR3 has 14 amino acids. Trimming stripped 6 bases from V and 2 bases from J, with 15 bases between. CDR3 in amino acids: CASTPPTRPYEQYF. CDR3 coding DNA: TGCGCCAGCACCCCTCCCACTAGACCCTACGAGCAGTACTTC.

V usage is TRBV14 and J usage is TRBJ2-5; possibly TRBD1 for D (6 bases). Trimming took 4 bases from V and 9 from J, leaving 15 bases between them. CDR1 is SGHDN and CDR2 is FVKESK in the germline V gene. The CDR3 loop spans 13 amino acids. The CDR3 coding sequence is TGTGCCAGCAGCCCGACAGGACCAGGGTCCCAGTACTTC. It translates to CASSPTGPGSQYF. The full variable domain, with the rest looked up from reference TRBV14 and TRBJ2-5, is EAGVTQFPSHSVIEKGQTVTLRCDPISGHDNLYWYRRVMGKEIKFLLHFVKESKQDESGMPNNRFLAERTGGTYSTLKVQPAELEDSGVYFCASSPTGPGSQYFGPGTRLLVL.

The V and J genes are TRBV4-1 and TRBJ1-1; 8 nucleotides agree with TRBD1. Germline V gene lookup returns CDR1 MGHRA and CDR2 YSYEKL. V trimming: 1 base; J trimming: 5 bases; junction bases outside the gene matches: 6. This CDR3 contains 15 residues. The DNA for the CDR3 is TGCGCCAGCAGCCAAGTTTCAGGGGGCAGGACTGAAGCTTTCTTT. As protein: CASSQVSGGRTEAFF.